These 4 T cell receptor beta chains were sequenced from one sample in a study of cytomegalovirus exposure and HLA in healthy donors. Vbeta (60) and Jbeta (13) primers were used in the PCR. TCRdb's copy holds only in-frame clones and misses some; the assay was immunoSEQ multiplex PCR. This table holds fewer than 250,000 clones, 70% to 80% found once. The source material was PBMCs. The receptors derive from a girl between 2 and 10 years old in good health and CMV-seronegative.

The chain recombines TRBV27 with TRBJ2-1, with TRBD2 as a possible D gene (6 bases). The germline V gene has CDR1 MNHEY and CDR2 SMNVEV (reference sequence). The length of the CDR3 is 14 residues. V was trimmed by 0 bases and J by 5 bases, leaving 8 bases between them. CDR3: CASSLSSGNNEQFF. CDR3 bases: TGTGCCAGCAGTTTATCTAGCGGTAACAATGAGCAGTTCTTC.

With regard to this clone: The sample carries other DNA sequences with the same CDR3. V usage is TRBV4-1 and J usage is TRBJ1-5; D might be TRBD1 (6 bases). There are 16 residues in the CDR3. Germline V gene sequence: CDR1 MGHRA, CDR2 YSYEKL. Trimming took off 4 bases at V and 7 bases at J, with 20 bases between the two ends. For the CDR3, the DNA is TGCGCCAGCAGCCGTACTGATACAGGGTTGGGGCAGCCCCAGCATTTT. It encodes CASSRTDTGLGQPQHF.

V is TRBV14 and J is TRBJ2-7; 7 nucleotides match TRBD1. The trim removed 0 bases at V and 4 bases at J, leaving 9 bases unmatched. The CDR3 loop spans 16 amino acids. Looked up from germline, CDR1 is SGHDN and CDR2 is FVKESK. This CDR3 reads CASSQEVWQGVYEQYF. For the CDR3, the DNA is TGTGCCAGCAGCCAAGAAGTATGGCAGGGGGTATACGAGCAGTACTTC.

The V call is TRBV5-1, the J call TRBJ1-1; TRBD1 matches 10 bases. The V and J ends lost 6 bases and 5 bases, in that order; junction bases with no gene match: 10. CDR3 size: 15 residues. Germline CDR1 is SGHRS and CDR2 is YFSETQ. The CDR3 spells CASKDQTGGRTEAFF. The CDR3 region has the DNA TGCGCCAGCAAGGATCAGACAGGGGGCAGGACTGAAGCTTTCTTT.